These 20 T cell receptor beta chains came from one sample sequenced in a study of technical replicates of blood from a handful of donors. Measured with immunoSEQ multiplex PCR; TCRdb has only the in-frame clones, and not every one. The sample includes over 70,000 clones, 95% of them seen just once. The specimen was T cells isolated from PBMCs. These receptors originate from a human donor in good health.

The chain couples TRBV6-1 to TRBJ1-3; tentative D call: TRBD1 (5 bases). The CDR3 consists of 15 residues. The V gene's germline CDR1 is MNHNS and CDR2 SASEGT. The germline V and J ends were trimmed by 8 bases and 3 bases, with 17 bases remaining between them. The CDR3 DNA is TGTGCCAGCTCACTCAGCACCGACAGTGGAAACACCATATATTTT. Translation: CASSLSTDSGNTIYF.

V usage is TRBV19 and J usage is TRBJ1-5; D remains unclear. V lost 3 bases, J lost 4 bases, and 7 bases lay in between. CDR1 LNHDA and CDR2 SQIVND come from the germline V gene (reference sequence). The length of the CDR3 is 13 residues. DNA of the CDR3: TGTGCCAGTAGTATCGGCGGGAATCAGCCCCAGCATTTT. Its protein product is CASSIGGNQPQHF.

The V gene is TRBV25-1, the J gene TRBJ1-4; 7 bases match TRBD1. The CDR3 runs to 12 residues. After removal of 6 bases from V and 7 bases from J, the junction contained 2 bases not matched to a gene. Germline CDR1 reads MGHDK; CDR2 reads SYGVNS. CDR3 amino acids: CASSSGGEKLFF. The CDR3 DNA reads TGTGCCAGCAGCTCAGGGGGTGAAAAACTGTTTTTT.

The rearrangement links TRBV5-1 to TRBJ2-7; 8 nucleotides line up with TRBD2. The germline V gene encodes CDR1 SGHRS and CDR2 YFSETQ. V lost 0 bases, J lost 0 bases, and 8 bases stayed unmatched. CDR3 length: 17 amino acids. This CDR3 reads CASSLVSSGSYSYEQYF. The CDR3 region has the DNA TGCGCCAGCAGCTTGGTGTCTAGCGGGTCTTACTCCTACGAGCAGTACTTC.

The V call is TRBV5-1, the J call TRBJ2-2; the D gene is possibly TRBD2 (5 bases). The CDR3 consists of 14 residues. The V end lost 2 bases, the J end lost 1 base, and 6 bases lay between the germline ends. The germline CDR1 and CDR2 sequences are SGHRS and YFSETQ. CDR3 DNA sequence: TGCGCCAGCAGCTTCGGGGTGAACACCGGGGAGCTGTTTTTT. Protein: CASSFGVNTGELFF.

CDR3 sequence: CASSFGGSYEQYF. DNA for the CDR3: TGTGCCAGCAGTTTCGGGGGGTCCTACGAGCAGTACTTC. The chain has TRBV27 and TRBJ2-7; 7 positions agree with TRBD2. Germline V CDR1 and CDR2: MNHEY, SMNVEV (reference sequence). V was pared by 3 bases and J by 1 base, with 0 bases of the junction left unmatched. There are 13 residues in the CDR3.

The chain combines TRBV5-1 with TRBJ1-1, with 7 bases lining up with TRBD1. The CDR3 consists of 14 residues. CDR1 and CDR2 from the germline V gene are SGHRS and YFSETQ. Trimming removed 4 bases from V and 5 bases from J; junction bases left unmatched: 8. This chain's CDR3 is CASSQNRGWTEAFF. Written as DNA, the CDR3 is TGCGCCAGCAGCCAGAACAGGGGTTGGACTGAAGCTTTCTTT.

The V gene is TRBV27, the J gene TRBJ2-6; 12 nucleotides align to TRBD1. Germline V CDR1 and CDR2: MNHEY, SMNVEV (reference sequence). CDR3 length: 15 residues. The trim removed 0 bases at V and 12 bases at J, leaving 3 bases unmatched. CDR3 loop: CASSLSGQGAVVLTF. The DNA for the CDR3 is TGTGCCAGCAGTTTATCGGGACAGGGGGCCGTCGTCCTGACTTTC.

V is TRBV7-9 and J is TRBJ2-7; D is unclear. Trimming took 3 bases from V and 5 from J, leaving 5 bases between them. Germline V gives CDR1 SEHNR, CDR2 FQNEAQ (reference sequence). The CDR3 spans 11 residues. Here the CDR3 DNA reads TGTGCCAGCAGCTTTAGCCACGAGCAGTACTTC. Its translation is CASSFSHEQYF.

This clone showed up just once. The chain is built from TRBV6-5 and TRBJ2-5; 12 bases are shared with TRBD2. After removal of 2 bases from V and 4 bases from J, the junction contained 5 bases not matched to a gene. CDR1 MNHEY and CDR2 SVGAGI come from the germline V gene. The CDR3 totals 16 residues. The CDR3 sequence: CASSYLAGGPGETQYF. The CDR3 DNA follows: TGTGCCAGCAGTTACCTAGCGGGAGGGCCGGGAGAGACCCAGTACTTC.

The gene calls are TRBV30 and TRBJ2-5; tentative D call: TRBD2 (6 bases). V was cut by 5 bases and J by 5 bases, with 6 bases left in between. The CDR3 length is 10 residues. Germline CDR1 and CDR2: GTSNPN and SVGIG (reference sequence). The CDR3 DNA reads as TGTGCCTGGGGAGGGGAGACCCAGTACTTC. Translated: CAWGGETQYF.

CDR3 loop: CASVLLLTDTQYF. The CDR3 DNA is TGTGCCAGCGTTTTACTTCTCACAGATACGCAGTATTTT. The rearrangement links TRBV2 to TRBJ2-3; the D is unclear. The germline V and J ends were trimmed by 8 bases and 2 bases, with 11 bases remaining between them. This CDR3 region has 13 residues. Germline assignment: CDR1 SNHLY and CDR2 FYNNEI. The variable domain in full, completed from reference TRBV2 and TRBJ2-3, reads EPEVTQTPSHQVTQMGQEVILRCVPISNHLYFYWYRQILGQKVEFLVSFYNNEISEKSEIFDDQFSVERPDGSNFTLKIRSTKLEDSAMYFCASVLLLTDTQYFGPGTRLTVL.

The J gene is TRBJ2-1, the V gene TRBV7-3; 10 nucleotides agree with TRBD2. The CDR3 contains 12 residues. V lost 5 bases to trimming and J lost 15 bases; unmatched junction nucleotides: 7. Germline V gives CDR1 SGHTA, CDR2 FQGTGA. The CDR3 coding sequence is TGTGCCAGCAGCCCCATAGCGGGAGGCTTGTTCTTC. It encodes CASSPIAGGLFF.

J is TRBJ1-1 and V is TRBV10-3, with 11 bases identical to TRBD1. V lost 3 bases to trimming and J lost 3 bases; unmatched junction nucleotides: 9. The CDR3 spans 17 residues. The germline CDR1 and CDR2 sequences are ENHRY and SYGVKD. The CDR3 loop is CAISDRDRGIRDTEAFF. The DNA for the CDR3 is TGTGCCATCAGTGACCGGGACAGGGGGATCAGGGACACTGAAGCTTTCTTT.

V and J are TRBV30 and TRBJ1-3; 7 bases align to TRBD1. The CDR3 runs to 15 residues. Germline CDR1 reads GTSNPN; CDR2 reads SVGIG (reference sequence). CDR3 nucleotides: TGTGCTTGGGGGACAGCCATATCCTCTGGAAACACCATATATTTT. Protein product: CAWGTAISSGNTIYF.

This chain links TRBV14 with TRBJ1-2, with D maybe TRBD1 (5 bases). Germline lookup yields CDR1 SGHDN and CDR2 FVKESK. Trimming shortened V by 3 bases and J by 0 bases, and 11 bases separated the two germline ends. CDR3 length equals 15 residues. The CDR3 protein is CASSHEWGANYGYTF. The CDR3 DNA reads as TGTGCCAGCAGCCACGAGTGGGGGGCTAACTATGGCTACACCTTC.

The CDR3 region is CASSLIRGENTEAFF. CDR3 DNA sequence: TGTGCCAGCAGCTTAATCAGGGGTGAGAACACTGAAGCTTTCTTT. This chain connects TRBV7-3 to TRBJ1-1, with a tentative D call TRBD1 (6 bases). In germline, CDR1 is SGHTA, CDR2 FQGTGA. The CDR3 is 15 amino acids. The V end lost 1 base, the J end lost 1 base, and 10 bases lay between the germline ends.

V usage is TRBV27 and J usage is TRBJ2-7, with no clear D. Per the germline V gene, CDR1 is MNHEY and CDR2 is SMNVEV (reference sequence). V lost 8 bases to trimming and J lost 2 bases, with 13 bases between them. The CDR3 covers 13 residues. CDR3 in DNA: TGTGCCAGCTCGCAGCTAACTACCTACGAGCAGTACTTC. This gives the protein CASSQLTTYEQYF.

The CDR3 loop is CASSRQGNDYGYTF. The CDR3 nucleotides are TGTGCCAGCAGCCGACAGGGGAACGACTATGGCTACACCTTC. The V gene is TRBV27, the J gene TRBJ1-2; 8 nucleotides align to TRBD1. Trimming at V came to 6 bases and at J to 3 bases, leaving 6 bases not matched to a gene. Germline V lookup: CDR1 MNHEY, CDR2 SMNVEV (reference sequence). CDR3 length: 14 residues.

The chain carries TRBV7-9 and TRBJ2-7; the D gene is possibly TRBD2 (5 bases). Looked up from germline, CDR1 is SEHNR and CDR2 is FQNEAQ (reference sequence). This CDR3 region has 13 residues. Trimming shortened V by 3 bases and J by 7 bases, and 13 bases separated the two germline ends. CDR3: CASSFVGSEEQYF. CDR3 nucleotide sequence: TGTGCCAGCAGCTTTGTGGGGAGCGAGGAGCAGTACTTC.